One sample yielded the 20 T cell receptor beta chains listed below, sequenced in a study of neurological immune-mediated disorders. TCRdb processed the 5' RACE reads anew with MiXCR; each CDR3 protein has one entry. The top ten clones hold approximately 5.3% of a sample with approximately 46,000 distinct CDR3 sequences, 10% of them seen once. Material: PBMCs. The receptors come from an older man with HTLV-1-associated myelopathy (HAM/TSP).

Within the sample, this clonotype is medium-sized (0.01 to 0.1%). This chain joins TRBV7-6 and TRBJ2-1; 14 bases agree with TRBD2. Germline values: CDR1 SGHVS, CDR2 FNYEAQ. V lost 2 bases to trimming and J lost 2 bases; unmatched junction nucleotides: 8. The CDR3 is 19 amino acids. CDR3 nucleotide sequence: TGTGCCAGCAGCTTATTCCCCGGGACTAGCGGGAGCACCTACAATGAGCAGTTCTTC. The encoded protein is CASSLFPGTSGSTYNEQFF.

J is TRBJ1-2 and V is TRBV12-3 or TRBV12-4, with D perhaps matching TRBD1 (6 bases). The CDR3 sequence is 12 residues long. V lost 6 bases, J lost 6 bases, and 11 bases lay in between. The CDR3 here is CASSLNRDGYTF. The CDR3 coding sequence is TGTGCCAGCAGCCTCAACAGGGATGGCTACACCTTC.

In this sample, this clonotype turned up a few times. This rearrangement joins TRBV6-1 to TRBJ2-7; 8 bases agree with TRBD1. Per germline, CDR1 MNHNS and CDR2 SASEGT. Losses at the gene ends were 8 bases for V and 0 bases for J; bases not matched to a gene: 6. CDR3 length equals 14 residues. The CDR3 is CASAHRGASYEQYF. As DNA, the CDR3 is TGTGCCAGCGCGCACAGGGGGGCCTCCTACGAGCAGTACTTC.

This clonotype has at least ten counts. This chain joins TRBV24-1 and TRBJ2-3, with 14 bases that match TRBD2. The V segment lost 4 bases and the J segment 5 bases; nucleotides outside the gene matches: 4. CDR1 and CDR2 (germline): KGHDR, SFDVKD. This CDR3 has 16 amino acids. As DNA, the CDR3 is TGTGCCACCAGTGACCCGGGACTAGCGGGAGTAGATACGCAGTATTTT. Translation gives CATSDPGLAGVDTQYF.

This clonotype was recorded many times. This sequence joins TRBV5-1 and TRBJ2-2; 8 bases match TRBD1. The CDR3 sequence is 15 residues long. After removal of 0 bases from V and 7 bases from J, the junction contained 5 bases not matched to a gene. The germline CDR1 and CDR2 sequences are SGHRS and YFSETQ. The CDR3 DNA reads TGCGCCAGCAGCTTGGGACAGGGGCGTGGCGGGGAGCTGTTTTTT. It is translated as CASSLGQGRGGELFF. Complete variable domain (other parts from reference TRBV5-1 and TRBJ2-2): KAGVTQTPRYLIKTRGQQVTLSCSPISGHRSVSWYQQTPGQGLQFLFEYFSETQRNKGNFPGRFSGRQFSNSRSEMNVSTLELGDSALYLCASSLGQGRGGELFFGEGSRLTVL.

This clonotype was counted at least ten times. V gene TRBV6-1 combines with J gene TRBJ1-4, with D maybe TRBD1 (6 bases). Deletions cut 5 bases from V and 10 bases from J, with 17 bases between. In germline, CDR1 is MNHNS, CDR2 SASEGT. CDR3 length equals 14 residues. The CDR3 region has the DNA TGTGCCAGCAGTACCCCAGGGGCTATAGGAAAACTGTTTTTT. Its translation: CASSTPGAIGKLFF.

The V gene is TRBV9, the J gene TRBJ2-2, with D perhaps matching TRBD1 (5 bases). This CDR3 contains 14 residues. Germline V lookup: CDR1 SGDLS, CDR2 YYNGEE. V was cut by 4 bases and J by 4 bases, with 11 bases left in between. The CDR3 DNA reads TGTGCCAGCAGCCAAGGGGTGGCCACCGGGGAGCTGTTTTTT. Translation: CASSQGVATGELFF.

This clonotype showed up many times. The gene calls are TRBV5-1 and TRBJ2-5, with 7 bases identical to TRBD1. Per the germline V gene, CDR1 is SGHRS and CDR2 is YFSETQ. V lost 0 bases and J lost 4; bases outside the gene matches: 3. This CDR3 is built from 14 residues. The CDR3 DNA sequence: TGCGCCAGCAGCTTGGGTTGGGACAGAGAGACCCAGTACTTC. It specifies CASSLGWDRETQYF.

This clonotype was observed many times. V and J are TRBV3-2 and TRBJ1-1; no check of the table's D call, TRBD1, against the DNA was made. TRBV3-2 is marked as a pseudogene. The CDR3 consists of 18 residues. Here the CDR3 reads CASSSTPPRGWVNTEAFF. The CDR3 region has the DNA TGTGCCAGCAGCTCCACACCCCCTAGGGGTTGGGTGAACACTGAAGCTTTCTTT.

At least ten counts were recorded for this clonotype. The rearrangement uses TRBV15 and TRBJ1-1; no clear D gene. The CDR3 covers 13 residues. The V gene's germline CDR1 is LNHNV and CDR2 YYDKDF (reference sequence). With 1 base removed from V and 1 base from J, the gap between germline ends came to 4 bases. The CDR3 nucleotides are TGTGCCACCAGCAGAGCACAGAACACTGAAGCTTTCTTT. Protein product: CATSRAQNTEAFF.

The table lists this clonotype with many counts. This chain uses TRBV20-1 with TRBJ2-7; D not certain. Germline V lookup: CDR1 DFQATT, CDR2 SNEGSKA (reference sequence). There are 12 residues in the CDR3. V shed 6 bases and J shed 0 bases, with 9 bases lying between them. DNA for the CDR3: TGCAGTGCCTCCGGTCTCTCCTACGAGCAGTACTTC. Amino acid sequence: CSASGLSYEQYF.

The chain is built from TRBV11-3 and TRBJ2-1; 7 bases line up with TRBD2. With V trimmed by 1 base and J by 3 bases, 3 bases remained unmatched. This CDR3 comprises 15 residues. Germline values: CDR1 SGHNT, CDR2 YENEEA. The CDR3 DNA sequence: TGTGCCAGCAGCTTAGCGGGAGGTGGCTACAATGAGCAGTTCTTC. Encoded protein: CASSLAGGGYNEQFF.

Many counts were recorded for this clonotype. The chain links TRBV15 to TRBJ2-1; 9 nucleotides align to TRBD2. Germline CDR1 LNHNV, CDR2 YYDKDF (reference sequence). V lost 5 bases, J lost 5 bases, and 10 bases stayed unmatched. The CDR3 totals 16 residues. CDR3 sequence reads: CATSSLLGGRDNEQFF. In DNA form, the CDR3 reads TGTGCCACCAGCTCCCTCCTTGGCGGGAGGGACAATGAGCAGTTCTTC.

Many counts were recorded for this clonotype. V and J are TRBV28 and TRBJ2-3; D perhaps matches TRBD1 (5 bases). The CDR3 sequence is 14 residues long. The V end was cut by 7 bases, the J end by 6 bases, with 17 bases between. CDR1 and CDR2 from the germline V gene are MDHEN and SYDVKM. The CDR3 loop reads CASNLQDGPDTQYF. DNA for the CDR3: TGTGCCAGCAACCTACAGGACGGCCCGGATACGCAGTATTTT.

This clonotype came up many times. The CDR3 here is CASRPGAKAGTQYF. The DNA of the CDR3 is TGTGCCAGCCGACCGGGGGCCAAGGCGGGGACCCAGTACTTC. The chain combines TRBV7-2 with TRBJ2-5, with D possibly being TRBD1 or TRBD2 (6 bases each). In germline, CDR1 is SGHTA, CDR2 FQGNSA. V was cut by 8 bases and J by 7 bases, with 20 bases left in between. The CDR3 consists of 14 residues.

This clonotype appeared many times. This chain joins TRBV5-1 and TRBJ2-3; either TRBD1 or TRBD2 may supply D (5 bases each). Germline V gives CDR1 SGHRS, CDR2 YFSETQ. Trimming removed 1 base from V and 0 bases from J, with 6 bases in between. The CDR3 runs to 14 residues. CDR3 loop: CASSLRGSTDTQYF. The CDR3 coding sequence is TGCGCCAGCAGCTTGCGGGGCAGCACAGATACGCAGTATTTT.

This clonotype has a count of ten or more. The V call is TRBV9, the J call TRBJ2-1; a weak D match, TRBD2 (5 bases). V was shortened by 4 bases and J by 4 bases, with 12 bases between the two germline ends. The CDR3 consists of 14 residues. The V gene's germline CDR1 is SGDLS and CDR2 YYNGEE. CDR3 sequence reads: CASSPSDSYNEQFF. Written as DNA, the CDR3 is TGTGCCAGCAGCCCCTCGGACTCGTACAATGAGCAGTTCTTC.

This clonotype has a handful of counts. V is TRBV4-3 and J is TRBJ2-1; 11 bases are a match to TRBD2. J was trimmed by 13 bases and V by 3 bases; bases with no gene match: 5. This CDR3 has 13 amino acids. CDR1 LGHNA and CDR2 YSLEER come from the germline V gene. CDR3 loop: CASSQVGTSGQFF. The CDR3 DNA reads TGCGCCAGCAGCCAGGTAGGGACTAGCGGACAGTTCTTC.

Ten or more counts support this clonotype. This chain links TRBV12-3 or TRBV12-4 with TRBJ2-1, with 8 bases aligning to TRBD2. This CDR3 is 15 amino acids long. J gave up 15 bases and V 0 bases, and 13 bases lay outside the gene matches. Here the CDR3 reads CASSLALGLAGEVFF. In DNA, the CDR3 is TGTGCCAGCAGTTTAGCGCTCGGACTAGCCGGAGAGGTGTTCTTC.

Worth noting for this clonotype: A much larger clone is a single base away; this may be a read error. V usage is TRBV20-1 and J usage is TRBJ2-7; D unresolved. This CDR3 has 13 amino acids. Germline assignment: CDR1 DFQATT and CDR2 SNEGSKA (reference sequence). CDR3 region: CSARPGYTYERYF. The CDR3 region has the DNA TGCAGTGCTAGGCCAGGCTATACCTACGAGCGGTACTTC.